The 25 T cell receptor beta chains below come from one sample, sequenced in a study of T cell clonotyping in hematopoietic cell transplantation. The data were produced by immunoSEQ multiplex PCR, yet TCRdb's version contains in-frame clones alone and is incomplete. The sample has about 36,000 clones; approximately 88% are singletons. Sequencing was carried out using peripheral blood mononuclear cells. Source of these receptors: a woman between 40 and 50 years old in good health. Some clones in this sample may be carry-over from other donors' samples.

The V and J genes are TRBV2 and TRBJ2-2; D possibly uses TRBD1 or TRBD2 (5 bases each). This CDR3 has 14 residues. Per germline, CDR1 SNHLY and CDR2 FYNNEI. The germline V and J ends were trimmed by 6 bases and 4 bases, with 12 bases remaining between them. DNA for the CDR3: TGTGCCAGCAGGGTAGGGGACCTCACCGGGGAGCTGTTTTTT. Its translation is CASRVGDLTGELFF.

CDR3 coding DNA: TGTGCCAGCAGCTTAGGACAGGCCCCTAGCACAGATACGCAGTATTTT. This codes for CASSLGQAPSTDTQYF. The V call is TRBV11-3, the J call TRBJ2-3; D may be TRBD1 (6 bases). V was clipped by 1 base and J by 0 bases, with 11 bases between them. Germline values: CDR1 SGHNT, CDR2 YENEEA. The CDR3 loop spans 16 amino acids.

The chain uses TRBV28 and TRBJ2-7, with 7 bases aligning to TRBD1. CDR3 length: 15 residues. V lost 7 bases to trimming and J lost 0 bases; unmatched junction nucleotides: 9. Germline assignment: CDR1 MDHEN and CDR2 SYDVKM. CDR3 loop: CASTEFGTASYEQYF. CDR3 in DNA: TGTGCCAGCACCGAATTCGGGACAGCCTCCTACGAGCAGTACTTC.

This rearrangement joins TRBV7-2 to TRBJ1-3; 8 nucleotides agree with TRBD1. Germline CDR1 is SGHTA and CDR2 is FQGNSA. Germline trimming cut 5 bases from V and 2 bases from J; bases unmatched to any gene: 8. The CDR3 extends over 16 amino acids. DNA of the CDR3: TGTGCCAGCAGCCTTAACTCAGGGGGCGCTGGAAACACCATATATTTT. Translated, it gives CASSLNSGGAGNTIYF.

For this clone: In the same sample, other DNA sequences code for this CDR3. V and J are TRBV6-1 and TRBJ1-5, with TRBD1 matching 7 bases. The germline V gene encodes CDR1 MNHNS and CDR2 SASEGT. The ends lost 7 bases at V and 3 bases at J; junction bases unmatched: 6. This CDR3 has 14 amino acids. CDR3 coding DNA: TGTGCCAGCAACCCGACAGGGTCCAATCAGCCCCAGCATTTT. This encodes CASNPTGSNQPQHF.

This chain joins TRBV5-7 and TRBJ2-1; TRBD1 aligns across 9 bases. Being an ORF, TRBV5-7 has a function that is uncertain. After removal of 7 bases from V and 8 bases from J, the junction contained 13 bases not matched to a gene. This CDR3 has 15 amino acids. DNA of the CDR3: TGTGCCAGCGGATTACTGACAGGGGGTAAAGATGAGCAGTTCTTC. Residues: CASGLLTGGKDEQFF.

This clone was observed a few times. The chain carries TRBV7-9 and TRBJ2-7; D not certain. The CDR3 is 14 amino acids. Germline V lookup: CDR1 SEHNR, CDR2 FQNEAQ (reference sequence). The ends were cut back, 3 bases at V and 4 bases at J, with 13 bases in the middle. CDR3 nucleotides: TGTGCCAGCAGCTTCAACGTAGGGTCGTACGAGCAGTACTTC. Protein product: CASSFNVGSYEQYF.

The J gene is TRBJ2-5, the V gene TRBV28; weak D call: TRBD1 (5 bases). The CDR3 runs 13 residues. V lost 5 bases, J lost 5 bases, and 12 bases lay in between. Germline V gene data show CDR1 as MDHEN and CDR2 as SYDVKM. CDR3 in DNA: TGTGCCAGCAGTCTAAGGGGTGTGGAGACCCAGTACTTC. Translated, it gives CASSLRGVETQYF.

The rearrangement links TRBV6-6 to TRBJ2-3; no clear D. V shed 0 bases and J shed 4 bases, with 5 bases lying between them. The CDR3 loop spans 13 amino acids. Per germline, CDR1 MNHNY and CDR2 SVGAGI (reference sequence). CDR3 in DNA: TGTGCCAGCAGTTACTCCTTATCAGATACGCAGTATTTT. This codes for CASSYSLSDTQYF.

J is TRBJ1-1 and V is TRBV28; D not resolved. The CDR3 totals 12 residues. Germline V lookup: CDR1 MDHEN, CDR2 SYDVKM. V lost 7 bases to trimming and J lost 7 bases, with 13 bases between them. CDR3: CASMQSEGEAFF. The CDR3 DNA follows: TGTGCCAGCATGCAGAGCGAGGGTGAAGCTTTCTTT.

This clone was counted a single time. The CDR3 is CAWSRVGGTEAFF. DNA for the CDR3: TGTGCCTGGAGTCGGGTAGGGGGCACTGAAGCTTTCTTT. J is TRBJ1-1 and V is TRBV30, with a weak D call TRBD1 (6 bases). CDR1 and CDR2 (germline): GTSNPN, SVGIG (reference sequence). The CDR3 runs to 13 residues. Trimming removed 2 bases from V and 4 bases from J, with 11 bases in between.

The chain joins TRBV2 to TRBJ2-5, with D perhaps TRBD1 or TRBD2 (5 bases each). V was trimmed by 7 bases and J by 2 bases, leaving 11 bases between them. The length of the CDR3 is 13 residues. CDR1 is SNHLY and CDR2 is FYNNEI in the germline V gene. DNA of the CDR3: TGTGCCAGCACTAGGGACCAGCAAGAGACCCAGTACTTC. Its protein product is CASTRDQQETQYF.

V and J are TRBV6-6 and TRBJ1-3; D is perhaps TRBD1 (5 bases). This CDR3 contains 13 residues. Germline-derived CDR1 and CDR2 are MNHNY and SVGAGI (reference sequence). V was shortened by 11 bases and J by 1 base, with 12 bases between the two germline ends. The CDR3 is CAGQGTSGNTIYF. The CDR3 nucleotides are TGTGCCGGCCAGGGAACATCTGGAAACACCATATATTTT.

The V gene is TRBV19, the J gene TRBJ1-2; D is undetermined. Germline V gene lookup returns CDR1 LNHDA and CDR2 SQIVND (reference sequence). V was clipped by 3 bases and J by 8 bases, with 16 bases between them. This CDR3 spans 14 amino acids. The DNA of the CDR3 is TGTGCCAGTAGTATCGGCGCAGCTTCCTCCGGCTACACCTTC. This sequence encodes CASSIGAASSGYTF.

This chain joins TRBV4-3 and TRBJ2-5; 13 bases are shared with TRBD2. Trimming at V came to 4 bases and at J to 1 base, leaving 3 bases not matched to a gene. This CDR3 contains 16 residues. Germline V gives CDR1 LGHNA, CDR2 YSLEER. The CDR3 DNA follows: TGCGCCAGCAGCCGGGGACTAGCGGGGCCCCAAGAGACCCAGTACTTC. Amino acids: CASSRGLAGPQETQYF.

The chain combines TRBV29-1 with TRBJ2-6, with 7 bases lining up with TRBD1. CDR1 SQVTM and CDR2 ANQGSEA come from the germline V gene. V was pared by 6 bases and J by 2 bases, with 1 base of the junction left unmatched. The CDR3 loop spans 13 amino acids. The CDR3, as DNA: TGCAGCGTGGGGACAGCTGGGGCCAACGTCCTGACTTTC. Its translation: CSVGTAGANVLTF.

The rearrangement uses TRBV19 and TRBJ2-5; D uncertain. V was shortened by 6 bases and J by 3 bases, with 11 bases between the two germline ends. In germline, CDR1 is LNHDA, CDR2 SQIVND (reference sequence). The CDR3 runs to 13 residues. CDR3 nucleotide sequence: TGTGCCAGTAGCCCTTCAATCGAAGAGACCCAGTACTTC. Its translation: CASSPSIEETQYF.

This sequence joins TRBV2 and TRBJ1-1, with TRBD1 as a possible D gene (5 bases). Per the germline V gene, CDR1 is SNHLY and CDR2 is FYNNEI. The CDR3 has 14 residues. V was cut by 7 bases and J by 1 base, with 13 bases left in between. The CDR3: CASTVGHTNTEAFF. The CDR3 region has the DNA TGTGCCAGCACCGTGGGGCATACGAACACTGAAGCTTTCTTT.

V usage is TRBV28 and J usage is TRBJ2-7; D is possibly TRBD1 (7 bases). Trimming removed 5 bases from V and 3 bases from J, with 11 bases in between. The CDR3 is 13 residues long. Germline V lookup: CDR1 MDHEN, CDR2 SYDVKM. CDR3 DNA sequence: TGTGCCAGCAGTCCAGGGGGGAACTACGAGCAGTACTTC. Residues: CASSPGGNYEQYF.

The genes are TRBV28 and TRBJ2-7; a possible D gene is TRBD1 (6 bases). The CDR3 runs 14 residues. Germline assignment: CDR1 MDHEN and CDR2 SYDVKM. The V and J ends lost 6 bases and 3 bases respectively, with 15 bases between them. CDR3 coding DNA: TGTGCCAGCAGGCCCACAGGGACCAACTACGAGCAGTACTTC. Translated, it gives CASRPTGTNYEQYF.

J is TRBJ2-1 and V is TRBV11-1; a possible D gene is TRBD1 (6 bases). Germline V gene lookup returns CDR1 SGHAT and CDR2 FQDESV (reference sequence). The CDR3 covers 14 residues. V lost 1 base, J lost 5 bases, and 9 bases lay in between. CDR3: CASSLDRTDNEQFF. CDR3 nucleotides: TGTGCCAGCAGCTTAGACCGGACAGACAATGAGCAGTTCTTC. Together with reference TRBV11-1 and TRBJ2-1, the CDR3 gives the full variable domain: EAEVAQSPRYKITEKSQAVAFWCDPISGHATLYWYRQILGQGPELLVQFQDESVVDDSQLPKDRFSAERLKGVDSTLKIQPAELGDSAMYLCASSLDRTDNEQFFGPGTRLTVL.

The CDR3 loop is CASSFRVEGDGYTF. The DNA for the CDR3 is TGTGCCAGCAGTTTCAGGGTAGAAGGGGATGGCTACACCTTC. The rearrangement uses TRBV28 and TRBJ1-2; possibly TRBD1 for D (5 bases). The V end lost 3 bases, the J end lost 6 bases, and 14 bases lay between the germline ends. From germline, CDR1 is MDHEN and CDR2 SYDVKM. CDR3 size: 14 residues.

The chain is built from TRBV11-2 and TRBJ2-7, with D possibly being TRBD2 (6 bases). Trimming left V 3 bases short and J 11 bases short, with 14 bases between. Germline CDR1 and CDR2: SGHAT and FQNNGV. The CDR3 is made up of 12 amino acids. The CDR3, as DNA: TGTGCCAGCAGCTTCGGCGGGGCCGACGAGTACTTC. This sequence encodes CASSFGGADEYF.

This clone appeared a few times. One end of the junction is discordant with germline, which a read error may explain. This chain uses TRBV28 with TRBJ2-7; TRBD1 aligns across 10 bases. The CDR3 sequence is 12 residues long. Germline CDR1 and CDR2: MDHEN and SYDVKM. CDR3 nucleotide sequence: TGCAAACCGGGACAGGGGAACTACGAGCAGTACTTC. As protein: CKPGQGNYEQYF.

The gene calls are TRBV29-1 and TRBJ2-7, with 10 bases aligning to TRBD1. This CDR3 region has 13 residues. CDR1 and CDR2 from the germline V gene are SQVTM and ANQGSEA. Losses at the gene ends were 6 bases for V and 7 bases for J; bases not matched to a gene: 9. This CDR3 is CSVGTGDLEEQYF. The CDR3 region has the DNA TGCAGCGTGGGGACAGGGGATCTTGAAGAGCAGTACTTC.